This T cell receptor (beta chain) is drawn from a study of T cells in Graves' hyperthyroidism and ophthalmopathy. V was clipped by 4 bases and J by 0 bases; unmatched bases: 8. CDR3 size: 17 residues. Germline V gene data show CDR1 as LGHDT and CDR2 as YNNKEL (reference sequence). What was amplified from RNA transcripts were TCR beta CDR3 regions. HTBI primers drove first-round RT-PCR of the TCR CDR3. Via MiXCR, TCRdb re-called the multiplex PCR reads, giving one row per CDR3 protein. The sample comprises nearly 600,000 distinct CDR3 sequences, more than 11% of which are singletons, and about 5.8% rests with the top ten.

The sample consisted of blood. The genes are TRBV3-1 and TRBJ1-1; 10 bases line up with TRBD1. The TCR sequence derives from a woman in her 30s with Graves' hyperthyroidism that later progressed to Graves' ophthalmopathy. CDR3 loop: CASSPPTGGLLNTEAFF. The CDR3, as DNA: TGTGCCAGCAGCCCTCCGACAGGGGGCCTTTTGAACACTGAAGCTTTCTTT.